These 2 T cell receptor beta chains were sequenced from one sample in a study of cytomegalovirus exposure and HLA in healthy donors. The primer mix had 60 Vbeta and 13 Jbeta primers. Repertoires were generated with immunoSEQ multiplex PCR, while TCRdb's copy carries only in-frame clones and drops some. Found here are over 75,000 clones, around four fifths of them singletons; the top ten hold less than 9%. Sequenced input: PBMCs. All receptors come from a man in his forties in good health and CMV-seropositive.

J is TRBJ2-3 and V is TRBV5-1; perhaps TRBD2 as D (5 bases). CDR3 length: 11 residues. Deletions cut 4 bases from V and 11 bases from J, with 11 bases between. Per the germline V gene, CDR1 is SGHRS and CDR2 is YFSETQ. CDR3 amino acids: CASSHKEVQYF. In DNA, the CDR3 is TGCGCCAGCAGCCACAAGGAGGTGCAGTATTTT.

For the CDR3, the DNA is TGCGCCAGCAGCGAAACAGGGAACTATAATTCACCCCTCCACTTT. This sequence encodes CASSETGNYNSPLHF. The V and J genes are TRBV5-1 and TRBJ1-6, with D possibly matching TRBD1 (6 bases). Germline V gene sequence: CDR1 SGHRS, CDR2 YFSETQ. Trimming took off 4 bases at V and 3 bases at J, with 11 bases between the two ends. This CDR3 has 15 residues.